The subject of this entry is one T cell receptor beta chain. This entry comes from a study of ipilimumab plus nivolumab after autologous stem cell transplantation. Whole-study context: Patients received a median of about five ipilimumab and about 8 nivolumab doses.

Trimming shortened V by 0 bases and J by 0 bases, and 10 bases separated the two germline ends. The germline CDR1 and CDR2 sequences are GTSNPN and SVGIG (reference sequence). The length of the CDR3 is 15 residues. Ipilimumab, 1 mg/kg, started 14 to 28 days after autologous transplant. The method was immunoSEQ multiplex PCR; TCRdb's version includes in-frame clones alone and lacks a portion of them. The repertoire holds about 20,000 clones, with approximately 73% as singletons. The receptor was isolated from a male donor with diffuse large B-cell lymphoma. The chain carries TRBV30 and TRBJ2-3; D might be TRBD1 (6 bases). This specimen consisted of PBMCs, obtained in a trial of ipilimumab plus nivolumab as post-transplant consolidation. The CDR3 sequence: CAWSVGHLSTDTQYF. The DNA of the CDR3 is TGTGCCTGGAGTGTGGGACATCTGAGCACAGATACGCAGTATTTT.